Following are 3 T cell receptor beta chains from one sample sequenced in a study of cytomegalovirus exposure and HLA in healthy donors. Produced via immunoSEQ multiplex PCR; TCRdb's table is partial and in-frame only. This table holds more than 90,000 clones, about 94% found once. The sequenced sample consisted of PBMCs. Receptor source: a woman younger than 45 in good health and CMV-seropositive.

V is TRBV19 and J is TRBJ2-4, with TRBD2 as a possible D gene (5 bases). The CDR3 sequence is 19 residues long. Trimming pared 0 bases from V and 3 bases from J, leaving 21 bases between. CDR1 and CDR2 from the germline V gene are LNHDA and SQIVND (reference sequence). The CDR3 loop is CASSIDYLGLAVGKNIQYF. Written as DNA, the CDR3 is TGTGCCAGTAGTATAGATTATCTTGGACTGGCAGTGGGCAAAAACATTCAGTACTTC.

The chain employs TRBV9 and TRBJ2-3, with 10 nucleotides matching TRBD2. The ends lost 3 bases at V and 1 base at J; junction bases unmatched: 2. This CDR3 comprises 15 residues. In germline, CDR1 is SGDLS, CDR2 YYNGEE. The CDR3, as DNA: TGTGCCAGCAGCGACGGGACTAGCGGCACAGATACGCAGTATTTT. Residues: CASSDGTSGTDTQYF.

J is TRBJ2-2 and V is TRBV4-1, with D possibly TRBD2 on 5 matching bases. The germline CDR1 and CDR2 sequences are MGHRA and YSYEKL. Trimming stripped 0 bases from V and 0 bases from J, with 14 bases between. This CDR3 region has 18 residues. The CDR3 nucleotides are TGCGCCAGCAGCCAAGATTTGGAGGCGAGAACGAACACCGGGGAGCTGTTTTTT. Translation gives CASSQDLEARTNTGELFF.